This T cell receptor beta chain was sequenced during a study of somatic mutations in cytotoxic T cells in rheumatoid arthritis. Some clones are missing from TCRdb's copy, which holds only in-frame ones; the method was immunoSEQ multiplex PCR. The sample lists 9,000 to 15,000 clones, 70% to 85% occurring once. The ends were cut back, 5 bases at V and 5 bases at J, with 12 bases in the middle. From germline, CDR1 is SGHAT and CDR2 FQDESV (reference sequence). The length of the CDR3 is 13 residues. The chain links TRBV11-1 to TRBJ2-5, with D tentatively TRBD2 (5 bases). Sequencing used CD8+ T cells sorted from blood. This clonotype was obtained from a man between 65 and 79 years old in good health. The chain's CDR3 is CASSLEDWETQYF. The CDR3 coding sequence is TGTGCCAGCAGCCTAGAGGACTGGGAGACCCAGTACTTC.